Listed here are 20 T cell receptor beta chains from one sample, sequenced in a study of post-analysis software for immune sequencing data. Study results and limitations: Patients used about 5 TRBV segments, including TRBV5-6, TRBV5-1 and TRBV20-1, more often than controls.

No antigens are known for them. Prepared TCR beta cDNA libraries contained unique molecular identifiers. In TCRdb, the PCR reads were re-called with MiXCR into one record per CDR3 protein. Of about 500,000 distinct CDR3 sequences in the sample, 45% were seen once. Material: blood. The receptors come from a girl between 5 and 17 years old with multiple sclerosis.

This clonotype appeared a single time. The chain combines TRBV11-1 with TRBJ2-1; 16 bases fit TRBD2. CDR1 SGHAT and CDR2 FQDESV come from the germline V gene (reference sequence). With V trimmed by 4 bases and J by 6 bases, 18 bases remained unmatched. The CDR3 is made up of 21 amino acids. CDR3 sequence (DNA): TGTGCCAGCAGCTCCCGAACGGCTGGGACTAGCGGGAGGGCCTCCAGCAATGAGCAGTTCTTC. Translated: CASSSRTAGTSGRASSNEQFF.

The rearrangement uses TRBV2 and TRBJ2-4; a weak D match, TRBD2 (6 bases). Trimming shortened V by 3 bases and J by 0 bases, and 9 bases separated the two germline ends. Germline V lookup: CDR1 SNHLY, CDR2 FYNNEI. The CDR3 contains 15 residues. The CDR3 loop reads CASSDLGGAKNIQYF. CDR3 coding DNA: TGTGCCAGCAGTGATTTGGGGGGAGCCAAAAACATTCAGTACTTC.

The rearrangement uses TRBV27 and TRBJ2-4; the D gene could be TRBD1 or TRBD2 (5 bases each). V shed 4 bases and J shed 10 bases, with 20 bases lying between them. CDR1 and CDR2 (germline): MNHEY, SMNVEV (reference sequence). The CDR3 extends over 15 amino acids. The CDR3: CASSSASGLREIQYF. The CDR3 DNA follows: TGTGCCAGCAGTTCCGCCTCAGGGTTAAGGGAGATTCAGTACTTC.

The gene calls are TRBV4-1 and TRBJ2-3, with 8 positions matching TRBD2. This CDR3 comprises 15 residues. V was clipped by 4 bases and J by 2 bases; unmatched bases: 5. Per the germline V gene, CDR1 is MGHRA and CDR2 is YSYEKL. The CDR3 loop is CASSPLGRATDTQYF. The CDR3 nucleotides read TGCGCCAGCAGCCCCCTCGGGAGGGCCACAGATACGCAGTATTTT.

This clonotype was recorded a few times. The CDR3 DNA follows: TGTGCCAGCAGCCAAGGGACGGCTTATTATGGCTACACCTTC. Translated, it gives CASSQGTAYYGYTF. The chain links TRBV6-5 to TRBJ1-2; D may be TRBD1 (5 bases). Germline-derived CDR1 and CDR2 are MNHEY and SVGAGI. Trimming cost V 6 bases and J 5 bases, with 16 bases left between them. The CDR3 has 14 amino acids.

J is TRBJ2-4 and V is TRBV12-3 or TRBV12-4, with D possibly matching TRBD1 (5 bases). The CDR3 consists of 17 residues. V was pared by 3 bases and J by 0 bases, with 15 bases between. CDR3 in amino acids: CASSLGRTLLAKNIQYF. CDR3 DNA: TGTGCCAGCAGTTTGGGGCGGACCCTACTAGCCAAAAACATTCAGTACTTC.

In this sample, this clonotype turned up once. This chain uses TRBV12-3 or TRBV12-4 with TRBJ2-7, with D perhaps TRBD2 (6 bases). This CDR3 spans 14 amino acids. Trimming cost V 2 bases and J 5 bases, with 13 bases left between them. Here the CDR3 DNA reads TGTGCCAGCAGTTTAAGGGGCGGGACGAACGAGCAGTACTTC. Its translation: CASSLRGGTNEQYF.

The CDR3 sequence: CASSPHGVSTDTQYF. In DNA, the CDR3 is TGCGCCAGCAGCCCCCATGGGGTTAGCACAGATACGCAGTATTTT. V gene TRBV4-1 combines with J gene TRBJ2-3; no firm D call. The CDR3 runs 15 residues. Trimming removed 4 bases at V and 0 bases at J, with 11 bases between. The germline CDR1 and CDR2 sequences are MGHRA and YSYEKL.

CDR3 nucleotide sequence: TGTGCCAGCAGAAACAGGGGGTCGGGCATTCAGTACTTC. Protein sequence: CASRNRGSGIQYF. The chain joins TRBV6-5 to TRBJ2-4, with TRBD1 matching over 8 bases. Germline V gives CDR1 MNHEY, CDR2 SVGAGI. The V gene end was trimmed by 6 bases and the J gene end by 9 bases; junction bases not matched to a gene: 7. This CDR3 has 13 amino acids.

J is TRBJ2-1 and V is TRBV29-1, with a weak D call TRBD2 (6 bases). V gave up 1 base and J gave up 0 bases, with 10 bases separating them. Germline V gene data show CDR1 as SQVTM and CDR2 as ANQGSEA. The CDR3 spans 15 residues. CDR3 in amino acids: CSVEVLAYSYNEQFF. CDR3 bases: TGCAGCGTTGAAGTACTAGCTTACTCCTACAATGAGCAGTTCTTC.

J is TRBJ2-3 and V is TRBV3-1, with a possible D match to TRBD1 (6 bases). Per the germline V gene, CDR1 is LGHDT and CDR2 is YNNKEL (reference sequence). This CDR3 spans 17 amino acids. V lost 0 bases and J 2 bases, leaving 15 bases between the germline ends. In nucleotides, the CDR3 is TGTGCCAGCAGCCAAGATCTCCCTCACAGGGTCACAGATACGCAGTATTTT. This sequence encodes CASSQDLPHRVTDTQYF.

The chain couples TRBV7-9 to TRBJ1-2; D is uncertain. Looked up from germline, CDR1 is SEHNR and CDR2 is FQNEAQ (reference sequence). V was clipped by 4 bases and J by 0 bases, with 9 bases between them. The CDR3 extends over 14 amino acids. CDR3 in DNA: TGTGCCAGCAGCTCGACGGTAGCTAACTATGGCTACACCTTC. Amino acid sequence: CASSSTVANYGYTF.

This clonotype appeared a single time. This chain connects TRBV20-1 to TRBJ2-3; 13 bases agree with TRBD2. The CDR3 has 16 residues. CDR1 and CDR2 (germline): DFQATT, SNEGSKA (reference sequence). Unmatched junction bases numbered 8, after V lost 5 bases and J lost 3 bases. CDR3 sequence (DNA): TGCAGTGCTCAAAGTGGACTAGCGGGAGCGACAGATACGCAGTATTTT. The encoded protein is CSAQSGLAGATDTQYF.

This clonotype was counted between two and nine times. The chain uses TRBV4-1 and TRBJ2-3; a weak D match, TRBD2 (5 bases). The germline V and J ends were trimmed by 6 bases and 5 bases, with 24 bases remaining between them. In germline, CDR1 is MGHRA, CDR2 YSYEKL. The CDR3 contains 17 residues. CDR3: CASRTSRAPSGEDTQYF. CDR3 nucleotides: TGCGCCAGCAGAACCTCTCGGGCCCCCTCCGGGGAAGATACGCAGTATTTT.

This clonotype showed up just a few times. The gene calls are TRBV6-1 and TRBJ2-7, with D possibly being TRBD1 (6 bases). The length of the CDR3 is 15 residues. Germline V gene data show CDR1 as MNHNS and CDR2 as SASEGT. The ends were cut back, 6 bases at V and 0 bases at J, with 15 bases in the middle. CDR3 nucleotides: TGTGCCAGCAGCCGCTCAGCGGACAGCTCCTACGAGCAGTACTTC. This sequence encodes CASSRSADSSYEQYF.

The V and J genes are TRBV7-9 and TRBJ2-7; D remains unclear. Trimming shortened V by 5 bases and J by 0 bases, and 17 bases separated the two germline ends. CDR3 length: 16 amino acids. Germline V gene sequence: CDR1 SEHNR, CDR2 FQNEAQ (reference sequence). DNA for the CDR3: TGTGCCAGCAGCCCATCGGACGGCGAGGCCTCCTACGAGCAGTACTTC. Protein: CASSPSDGEASYEQYF.

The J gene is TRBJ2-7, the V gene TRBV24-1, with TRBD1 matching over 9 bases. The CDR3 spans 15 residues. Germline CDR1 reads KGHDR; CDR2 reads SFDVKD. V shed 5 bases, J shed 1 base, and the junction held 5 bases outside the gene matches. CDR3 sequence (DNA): TGTGCCACCAGTGGCGGACAGGGGCCTTCCTACGAGCAGTACTTC. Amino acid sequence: CATSGGQGPSYEQYF.

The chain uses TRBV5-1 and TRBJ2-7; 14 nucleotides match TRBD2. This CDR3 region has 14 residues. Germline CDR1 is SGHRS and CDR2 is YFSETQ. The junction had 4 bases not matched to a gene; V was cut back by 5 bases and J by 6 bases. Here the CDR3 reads CASRAGLAGVEQYF. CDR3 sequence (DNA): TGCGCCAGCAGGGCGGGACTAGCGGGAGTCGAGCAGTACTTC.

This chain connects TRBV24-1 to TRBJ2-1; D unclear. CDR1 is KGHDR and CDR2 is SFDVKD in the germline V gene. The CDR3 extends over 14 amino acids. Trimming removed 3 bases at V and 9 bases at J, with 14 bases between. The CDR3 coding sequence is TGTGCCACCAGTGATCCGCAATGGGTCTCTGAGCAGTTCTTC. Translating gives CATSDPQWVSEQFF.

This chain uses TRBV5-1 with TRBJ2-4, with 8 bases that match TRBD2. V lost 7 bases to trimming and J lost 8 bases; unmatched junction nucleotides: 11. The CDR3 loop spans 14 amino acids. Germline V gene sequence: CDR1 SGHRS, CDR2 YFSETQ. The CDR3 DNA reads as TGCGCCAGCGCCTCGGGACTAGTCAAGGACATTCAGTACTTC. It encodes CASASGLVKDIQYF. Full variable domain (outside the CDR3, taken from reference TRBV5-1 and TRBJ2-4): KAGVTQTPRYLIKTRGQQVTLSCSPISGHRSVSWYQQTPGQGLQFLFEYFSETQRNKGNFPGRFSGRQFSNSRSEMNVSTLELGDSALYLCASASGLVKDIQYFGAGTRLSVL.